Listed below are T cell receptor beta chains from one sample, sequenced in a study of PD-1 blockade in classical Hodgkin lymphoma. Here immunoSEQ multiplex PCR was the method, and the copy in TCRdb shows in-frame clones only, minus some. This table has some 33,000 clones, 81% appearing once. Specimen: peripheral blood mononuclear cells (PBMCs), collected before the fourth cycle of nivolumab. The receptors here all came from a human donor with classical Hodgkin lymphoma. Each CDR3 is given with its conserved first and last residue. D genes are given only for firm matches. A clone size is listed for some rows: how often the clone was seen (once, few, many), or a class if it is expanded.

>TRBV2|TRBJ2-7|14|TRBD2|NA
CASKTSGIGYEQYF
TGTGCCAGCAAGACTAGCGGGATAGGTTACGAGCAGTACTTC
>TRBV27|TRBJ2-1|14|NA|NA
CASSSRGSVVEQFF
TGTGCCAGCAGTTCCCGGGGGTCTGTTGTTGAGCAGTTCTTC
>TRBV7-2|TRBJ2-1|14|NA|NA
CASSPGLHSDEQFF
TGTGCCAGCAGCCCAGGACTCCACAGCGATGAGCAGTTCTTC
>TRBV10-3|TRBJ2-6|15|NA|NA
CAISGGGLGANVLTF
TGTGCCATCAGTGGTGGGGGTTTGGGGGCCAACGTCCTGACTTTC
>TRBV1|TRBJ2-6|15|NA|once
CTSSQDRPGANVLTF
TGCACCAGCAGCCAAGATAGGCCCGGGGCCAACGTCCTGACTTTC
>TRBV29-1|TRBJ2-1|11|NA|once
CSVRHSNEQFF
TGCAGCGTAAGACACAGCAATGAGCAGTTCTTC
>TRBV7-8|TRBJ2-5|13|NA|NA
CASSRDTSLTQYF
TGTGCCAGCTCTCGGGACACCTCGCTGACCCAGTACTTC
>TRBV6-5|TRBJ1-2|14|NA|NA
CASSLVPGYYGYTF
TGTGCCAGCAGTTTGGTTCCAGGGTACTATGGCTACACCTTC
>TRBV15|TRBJ2-1|16|NA|NA
CATSRSPQWRAGEQFF
TGTGCCACCAGCAGGAGCCCGCAGTGGCGGGCGGGTGAGCAGTTCTTC
>TRBV30|TRBJ1-1|13|TRBD1|NA
CAWNQGANTEAFF
TGTGCCTGGAACCAGGGGGCGAACACTGAAGCTTTCTTT
>TRBV7-9|TRBJ1-1|16|NA|NA
CASSPRAGTVYTEAFF
TGTGCCAGCAGCCCCCGAGCCGGGACGGTTTACACTGAAGCTTTCTTT
>TRBV12-5|TRBJ1-3|14|TRBD1|NA
CASGGDRAGNTIYF
TGTGCTAGTGGTGGGGACAGGGCTGGAAACACCATATATTTT
>TRBV6-6|TRBJ1-1|13|NA|NA
CASSYGGDTEAFF
TGTGCCAGCAGTTACGGGGGGGATACTGAAGCTTTCTTT
>TRBV7-9|TRBJ1-2|12|NA|NA
CASSLAQGGYTF
TGTGCCAGCAGCTTAGCGCAAGGTGGCTACACCTTC
>TRBV2|TRBJ2-5|13|NA|NA
CASDGPNQETQYF
TGTGCCAGCGATGGACCGAACCAAGAGACCCAGTACTTC
>TRBV28|TRBJ2-3|13|NA|NA
CATLNGGADTQYF
TGTGCCACCTTGAACGGGGGCGCAGATACGCAGTATTTT